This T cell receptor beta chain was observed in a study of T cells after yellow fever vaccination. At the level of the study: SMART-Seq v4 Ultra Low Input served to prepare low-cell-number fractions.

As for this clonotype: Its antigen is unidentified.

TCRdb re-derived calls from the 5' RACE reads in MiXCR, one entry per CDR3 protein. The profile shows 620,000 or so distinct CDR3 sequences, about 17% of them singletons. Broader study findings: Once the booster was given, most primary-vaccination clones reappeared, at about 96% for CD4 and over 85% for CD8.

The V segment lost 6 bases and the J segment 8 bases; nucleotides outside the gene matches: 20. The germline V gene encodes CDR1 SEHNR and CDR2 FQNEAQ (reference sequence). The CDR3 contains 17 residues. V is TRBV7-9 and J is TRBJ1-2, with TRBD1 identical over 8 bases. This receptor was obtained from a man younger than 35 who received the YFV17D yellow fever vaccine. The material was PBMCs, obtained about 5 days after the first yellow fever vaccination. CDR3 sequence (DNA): TGTGCCAGCAGTCAAACAAGGCGGGACAGGTCGTCGGGAGGCTACACCTTC. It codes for CASSQTRRDRSSGGYTF.